This passage covers 17 T cell receptor beta chains from one sample sequenced in a study of CD8 T cells in Susac syndrome. With random hexamers, reverse transcription was performed on 0.5 to 1 ug of RNA. MiXCR, applied by TCRdb to the immunoSEQ multiplex PCR reads, yields one record per CDR3 protein. The data hold approximately 100,000 distinct CDR3 sequences, with roughly 94% observed a single time. Material for sequencing was CD8+ T cells from PBMCs. These TCRs come from a human donor with Susac syndrome.

The gene calls are TRBV7-9 and TRBJ2-1; possibly TRBD1 or TRBD2 for D (5 bases each). This CDR3 comprises 14 residues. Trimming removed 5 bases at V and 7 bases at J, with 15 bases between. Germline CDR1 reads SEHNR; CDR2 reads FQNEAQ (reference sequence). The CDR3 region is CASSVRDGINEQFF. The CDR3 DNA reads TGTGCCAGCAGCGTCCGGGACGGGATTAATGAGCAGTTCTTC.

The CDR3: CASTVELGGALNTEAFF. The CDR3 DNA follows: TGTGCCAGCACCGTCGAACTAGGGGGGGCTTTGAACACTGAAGCTTTCTTT. The chain links TRBV7-6 to TRBJ1-1; maybe TRBD1 (6 bases). Germline V CDR1 and CDR2: SGHVS, FNYEAQ. CDR3 length: 17 residues. The V and J ends lost 7 bases and 0 bases respectively, with 21 bases between them.

This clonotype was picked up a small number of times. This chain joins TRBV4-3 and TRBJ2-2; the D is unclear. The CDR3 runs 13 residues. Germline V lookup: CDR1 LGHNA, CDR2 YSLEER. V lost 2 bases and J lost 7, with 8 bases in between. The chain's CDR3 is CASSQRVFGELFF. The DNA of the CDR3 is TGCGCCAGCAGCCAACGGGTTTTCGGGGAGCTGTTTTTT.

The chain has TRBV2 and TRBJ2-2, with 8 bases identical to TRBD2. From germline, CDR1 is SNHLY and CDR2 FYNNEI. The J segment lost 6 bases and the V segment lost 7 bases, leaving 1 base of the junction unmatched. The CDR3 runs to 12 residues. CDR3 residues: CASIAGPGELFF. CDR3 in DNA: TGTGCCAGCATAGCGGGGCCCGGGGAGCTGTTTTTT. Filled out from reference TRBV2 and TRBJ2-2, the complete variable domain reads EPEVTQTPSHQVTQMGQEVILRCVPISNHLYFYWYRQILGQKVEFLVSFYNNEISEKSEIFDDQFSVERPDGSNFTLKIRSTKLEDSAMYFCASIAGPGELFFGEGSRLTVL.

This clonotype appeared a single time. The chain recombines TRBV9 with TRBJ1-2, with D perhaps TRBD1 (6 bases). The V end was cut by 3 bases, the J end by 6 bases, with 12 bases between. Per the germline V gene, CDR1 is SGDLS and CDR2 is YYNGEE. The CDR3 length is 13 residues. The CDR3 coding sequence is TGTGCCAGCAGCGGCGGGGGGGCTGATGGCTACACCTTC. As protein: CASSGGGADGYTF.

The rearrangement links TRBV3-1 to TRBJ1-6; D may be TRBD1 (6 bases). Germline V gene sequence: CDR1 LGHDT, CDR2 YNNKEL (reference sequence). The CDR3 spans 17 residues. V was shortened by 0 bases and J by 8 bases, with 17 bases between the two germline ends. The CDR3 here is CASSQDRAGTIDSPLHF. The CDR3 DNA reads as TGTGCCAGCAGCCAAGATAGGGCAGGGACAATTGATTCACCCCTCCACTTT.

The chain uses TRBV2 and TRBJ2-7, with 9 bases identical to TRBD1. The CDR3 has 12 residues. Germline CDR1 SNHLY, CDR2 FYNNEI. V shed 8 bases and J 3 bases; nucleotides not matched to a gene: 2. CDR3 DNA: TGTGCCAGCCTGGGACAGGGCTACGAGCAGTACTTC. Translating gives CASLGQGYEQYF.

The chain uses TRBV9 and TRBJ1-2, with TRBD1 as a possible D gene (5 bases). Trimming stripped 2 bases from V and 4 bases from J, with 12 bases between. The CDR3 spans 14 residues. Per the germline V gene, CDR1 is SGDLS and CDR2 is YYNGEE. The CDR3 loop reads CASSVGEGSYGYTF. As DNA, the CDR3 is TGTGCCAGCAGCGTCGGTGAGGGGAGCTATGGCTACACCTTC.

The CDR3 loop reads CASTLTLQGAKGYTF. The CDR3 bases are TGTGCCAGCACTCTTACCCTTCAGGGGGCAAAGGGCTACACCTTC. The gene calls are TRBV7-8 and TRBJ1-2, with 8 bases fitting TRBD1. The CDR3 is 15 residues long. CDR1 is SGHVS, CDR2 FQNEAQ, per germline. Losses at the gene ends were 7 bases for V and 8 bases for J; bases not matched to a gene: 15.

DNA of the CDR3: TGTGCCAGCGGGTTTCAAGAGACCCAGTACTTC. This sequence encodes CASGFQETQYF. This chain links TRBV6-5 with TRBJ2-5; D is unclear. The V end was cut by 8 bases, the J end by 2 bases, with 6 bases between. This CDR3 comprises 11 residues. From germline, CDR1 is MNHEY and CDR2 SVGAGI.

The rearrangement uses TRBV10-3 and TRBJ2-7, with D unresolved. The CDR3 extends over 13 amino acids. Germline V CDR1 and CDR2: ENHRY, SYGVKD. Trimming stripped 4 bases from V and 3 bases from J, with 10 bases between. CDR3 nucleotides: TGTGCCATCAGTGTAGATCCCCTCTACGAGCAGTACTTC. As protein: CAISVDPLYEQYF.

The rearrangement links TRBV7-8 to TRBJ1-5; D is perhaps TRBD1 (5 bases). CDR1 is SGHVS, CDR2 FQNEAQ, per germline. This CDR3 has 20 residues. With 5 bases removed from V and 2 bases from J, the gap between germline ends came to 28 bases. CDR3 sequence: CASSPWRGEGFQSGNQPQHF. The CDR3 DNA is TGTGCCAGCAGCCCCTGGAGGGGAGAGGGATTCCAAAGCGGCAATCAGCCCCAGCATTTT.

V is TRBV27 and J is TRBJ2-1; weak D call: TRBD1 (6 bases). Germline V gives CDR1 MNHEY, CDR2 SMNVEV (reference sequence). Trimming took 6 bases from V and 6 from J, leaving 12 bases between them. The CDR3 runs 13 residues. CDR3: CASSNPGANEQFF. For the CDR3, the DNA is TGTGCCAGCAGCAATCCAGGGGCCAATGAGCAGTTCTTC.

This clonotype was counted once. V usage is TRBV4-3 and J usage is TRBJ2-5; a possible D gene is TRBD2 (6 bases). Germline V gene lookup returns CDR1 LGHNA and CDR2 YSLEER. Trimming took 4 bases from V and 3 from J, leaving 21 bases between them. This CDR3 has 17 residues. The CDR3 protein is CASSPQVGGVAEETQYF. The CDR3, as DNA: TGCGCCAGCAGCCCCCAAGTGGGCGGGGTAGCGGAAGAGACCCAGTACTTC.

The genes are TRBV4-3 and TRBJ2-7; D gene unclear. Trimming shortened V by 2 bases and J by 0 bases, and 8 bases separated the two germline ends. The CDR3 runs to 14 residues. CDR1 and CDR2 from the germline V gene are LGHNA and YSLEER. The DNA of the CDR3 is TGCGCCAGCAGCCAAACGAGGAGCTCCTACGAGCAGTACTTC. It codes for CASSQTRSSYEQYF.

The chain links TRBV7-9 to TRBJ2-1, with D perhaps TRBD1 or TRBD2 (6 bases each). Looked up from germline, CDR1 is SEHNR and CDR2 is FQNEAQ (reference sequence). The CDR3 is 15 residues long. Trimming pared 5 bases from V and 5 bases from J, leaving 16 bases between. The CDR3 DNA sequence: TGTGCCAGCAGCCCAGGAGGGTGGACAGACAATGAGCAGTTCTTC. It translates to CASSPGGWTDNEQFF.

This sequence joins TRBV20-1 and TRBJ2-7; D is ambiguous. CDR1 and CDR2 (germline): DFQATT, SNEGSKA (reference sequence). V was trimmed by 2 bases and J by 3 bases, leaving 8 bases between them. There are 12 residues in the CDR3. In DNA form, the CDR3 reads TGCAGTGCTAGATCGCAGGACTACGAGCAGTACTTC. Its protein is CSARSQDYEQYF.